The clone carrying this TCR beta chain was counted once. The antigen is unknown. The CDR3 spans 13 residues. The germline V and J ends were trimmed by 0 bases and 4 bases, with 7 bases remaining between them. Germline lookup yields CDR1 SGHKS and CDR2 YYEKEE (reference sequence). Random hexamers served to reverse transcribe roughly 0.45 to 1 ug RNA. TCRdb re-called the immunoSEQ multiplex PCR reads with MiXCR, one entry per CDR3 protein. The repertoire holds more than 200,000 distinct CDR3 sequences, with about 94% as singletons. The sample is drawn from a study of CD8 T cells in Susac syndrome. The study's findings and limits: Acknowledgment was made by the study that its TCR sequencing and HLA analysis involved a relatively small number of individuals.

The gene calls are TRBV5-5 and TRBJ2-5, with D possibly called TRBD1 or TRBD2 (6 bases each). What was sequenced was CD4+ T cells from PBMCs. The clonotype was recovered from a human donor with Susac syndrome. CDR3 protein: CASSLAGAETQYF. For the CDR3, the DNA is TGTGCCAGCAGCTTGGCGGGGGCAGAGACCCAGTACTTC.